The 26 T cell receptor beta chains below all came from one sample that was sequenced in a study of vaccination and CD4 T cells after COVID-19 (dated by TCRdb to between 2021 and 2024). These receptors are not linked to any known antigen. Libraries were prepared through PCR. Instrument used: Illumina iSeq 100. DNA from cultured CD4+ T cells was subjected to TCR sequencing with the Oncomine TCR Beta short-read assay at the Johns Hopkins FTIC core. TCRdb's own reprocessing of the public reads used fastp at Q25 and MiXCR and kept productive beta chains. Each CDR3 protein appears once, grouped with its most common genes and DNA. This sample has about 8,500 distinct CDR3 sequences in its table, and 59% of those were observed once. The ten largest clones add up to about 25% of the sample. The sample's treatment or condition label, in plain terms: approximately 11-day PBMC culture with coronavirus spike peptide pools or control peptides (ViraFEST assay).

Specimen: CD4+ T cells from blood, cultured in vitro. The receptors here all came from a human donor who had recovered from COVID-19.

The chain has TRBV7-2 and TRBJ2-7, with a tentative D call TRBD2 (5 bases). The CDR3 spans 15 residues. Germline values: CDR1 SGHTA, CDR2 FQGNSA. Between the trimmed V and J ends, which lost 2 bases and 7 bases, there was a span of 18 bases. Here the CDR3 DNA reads TGTGCCAGCAGCTTAATCTCGGTGCGGACTGAAGAGCAGTACTTC. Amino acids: CASSLISVRTEEQYF.

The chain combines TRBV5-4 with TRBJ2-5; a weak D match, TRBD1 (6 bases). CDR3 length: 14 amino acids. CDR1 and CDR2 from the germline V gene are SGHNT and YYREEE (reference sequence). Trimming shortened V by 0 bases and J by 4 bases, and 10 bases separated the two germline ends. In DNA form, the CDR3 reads TGTGCCAGCAGCTTGGGGGGCAGGGGAGAGACCCAGTACTTC. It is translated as CASSLGGRGETQYF.

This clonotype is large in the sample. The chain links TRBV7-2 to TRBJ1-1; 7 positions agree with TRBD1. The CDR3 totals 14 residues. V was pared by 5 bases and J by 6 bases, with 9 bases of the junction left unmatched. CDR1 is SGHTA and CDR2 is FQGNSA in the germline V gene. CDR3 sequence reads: CASSTYDRAPEAFF. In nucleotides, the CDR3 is TGTGCCAGCAGCACCTACGACAGGGCCCCTGAAGCTTTCTTT.

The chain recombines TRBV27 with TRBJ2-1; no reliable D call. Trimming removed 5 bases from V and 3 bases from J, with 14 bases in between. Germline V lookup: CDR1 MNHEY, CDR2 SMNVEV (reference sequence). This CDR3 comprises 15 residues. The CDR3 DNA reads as TGTGCCAGCAGTCGTTCACCCCCGGTCTACAATGAGCAGTTCTTC. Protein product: CASSRSPPVYNEQFF.

CDR3 DNA: TGTGCCAGCAGTCGACAGGGACCCTACGAGCAGTACTTC. As protein: CASSRQGPYEQYF. The chain joins TRBV6-1 to TRBJ2-7, with 7 bases lining up with TRBD1. Trimming took 5 bases from V and 2 from J; bases not matched to a gene: 3. The CDR3 has 13 amino acids. Germline V gives CDR1 MNHNS, CDR2 SASEGT.

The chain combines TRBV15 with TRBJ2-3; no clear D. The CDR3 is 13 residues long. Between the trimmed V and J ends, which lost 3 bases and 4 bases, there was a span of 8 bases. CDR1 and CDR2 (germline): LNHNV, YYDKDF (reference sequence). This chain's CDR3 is CATSSQVADTQYF. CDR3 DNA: TGTGCCACCAGCAGTCAGGTGGCAGATACGCAGTATTTT.

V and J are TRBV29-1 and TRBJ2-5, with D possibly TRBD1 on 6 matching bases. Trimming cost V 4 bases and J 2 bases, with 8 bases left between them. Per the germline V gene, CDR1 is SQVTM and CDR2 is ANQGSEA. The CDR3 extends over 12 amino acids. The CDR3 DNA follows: TGCAGCGTTGGTGGACAGCAAGAGACCCAGTACTTC. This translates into CSVGGQQETQYF.

Here the CDR3 DNA reads TGTGCCAGCAGTTACGGGACAGGGCCGTACGAGCAGTACTTC. Its protein product is CASSYGTGPYEQYF. V gene TRBV6-5 combines with J gene TRBJ2-7; 9 bases agree with TRBD1. Per the germline V gene, CDR1 is MNHEY and CDR2 is SVGAGI. CDR3 length: 14 residues. With 2 bases clipped from V and 4 bases from J, the junction kept 3 bases outside the gene matches.

CDR3 nucleotide sequence: TGCAGTGCTAGGAGACCTGGGGACGAGCAGTACTTC. This translates into CSARRPGDEQYF. V and J are TRBV20-1 and TRBJ2-7; no reliable D call. CDR3 size: 12 residues. Germline V gives CDR1 DFQATT, CDR2 SNEGSKA (reference sequence). Trimming took 3 bases from V and 5 from J, leaving 11 bases between them.

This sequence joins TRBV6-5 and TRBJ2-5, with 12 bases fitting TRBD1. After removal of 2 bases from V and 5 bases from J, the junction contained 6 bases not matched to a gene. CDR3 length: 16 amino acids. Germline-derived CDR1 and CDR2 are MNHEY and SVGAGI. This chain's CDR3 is CASSYGGQGAGETQYF. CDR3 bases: TGTGCCAGCAGTTACGGGGGACAGGGGGCGGGGGAGACCCAGTACTTC.

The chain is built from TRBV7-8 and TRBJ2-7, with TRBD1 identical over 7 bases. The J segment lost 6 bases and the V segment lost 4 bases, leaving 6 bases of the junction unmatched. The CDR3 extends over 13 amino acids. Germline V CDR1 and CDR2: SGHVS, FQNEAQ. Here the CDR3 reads CASSWEQGREQYF. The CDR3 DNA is TGTGCCAGCAGCTGGGAACAGGGGCGCGAGCAGTACTTC.

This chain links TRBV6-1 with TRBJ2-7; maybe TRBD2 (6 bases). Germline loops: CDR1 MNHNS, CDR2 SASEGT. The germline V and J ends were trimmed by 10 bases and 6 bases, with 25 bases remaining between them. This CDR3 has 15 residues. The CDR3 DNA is TGTGCCATCTCTGGAGCGGGCAGGGTGGCGCTCGAGCAGTACTTC. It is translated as CAISGAGRVALEQYF.

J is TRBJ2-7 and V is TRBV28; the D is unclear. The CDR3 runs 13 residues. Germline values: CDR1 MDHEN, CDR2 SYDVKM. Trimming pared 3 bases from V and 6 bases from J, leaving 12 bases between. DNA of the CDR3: TGTGCCAGCAGTTTGGGCAGCCCGCGCGAGCAGTACTTC. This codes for CASSLGSPREQYF.

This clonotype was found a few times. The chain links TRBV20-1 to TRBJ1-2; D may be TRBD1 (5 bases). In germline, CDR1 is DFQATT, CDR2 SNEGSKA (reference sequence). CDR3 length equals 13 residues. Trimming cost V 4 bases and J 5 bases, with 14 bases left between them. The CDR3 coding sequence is TGCAGTGCTAAAGGGGCCTTACCTTATGGCTACACCTTC. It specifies CSAKGALPYGYTF.

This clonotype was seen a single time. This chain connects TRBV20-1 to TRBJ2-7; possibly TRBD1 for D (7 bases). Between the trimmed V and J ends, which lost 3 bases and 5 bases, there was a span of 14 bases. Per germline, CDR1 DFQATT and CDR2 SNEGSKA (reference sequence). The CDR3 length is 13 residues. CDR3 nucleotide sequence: TGCAGTGCTAGTCAGGGGGGCGTCCACGAGCAGTACTTC. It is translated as CSASQGGVHEQYF.

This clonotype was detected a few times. The CDR3 reads CSARGTSGRTSYEQYF. CDR3 sequence (DNA): TGCAGTGCTCGGGGGACTAGCGGGAGGACCTCCTACGAGCAGTACTTC. This chain links TRBV20-1 with TRBJ2-7, with 15 bases that match TRBD2. V gave up 5 bases and J gave up 0 bases; unmatched junction bases: 5. The CDR3 totals 16 residues. Germline V CDR1 and CDR2: DFQATT, SNEGSKA (reference sequence).

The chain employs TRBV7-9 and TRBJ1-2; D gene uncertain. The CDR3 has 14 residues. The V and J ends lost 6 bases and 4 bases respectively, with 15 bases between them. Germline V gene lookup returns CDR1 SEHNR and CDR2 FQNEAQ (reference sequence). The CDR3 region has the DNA TGTGCCAGCAGACCCGGGTCAGGTGGCTATGGCTACACCTTC. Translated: CASRPGSGGYGYTF.

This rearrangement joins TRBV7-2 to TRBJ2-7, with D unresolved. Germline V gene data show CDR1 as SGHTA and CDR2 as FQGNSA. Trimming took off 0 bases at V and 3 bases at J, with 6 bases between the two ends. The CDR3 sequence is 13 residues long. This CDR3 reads CASSLARYYEQYF. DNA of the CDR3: TGTGCCAGCAGCTTAGCGCGTTACTACGAGCAGTACTTC.

The CDR3 is CASSLYPRAPRETQYF. CDR3 bases: TGTGCCAGCAGCCTATACCCCAGGGCACCACGGGAGACCCAGTACTTC. The V and J genes are TRBV27 and TRBJ2-5, with D maybe TRBD1 (5 bases). V lost 6 bases and J lost 5, with 22 bases in between. The CDR3 is 16 residues long. Per the germline V gene, CDR1 is MNHEY and CDR2 is SMNVEV (reference sequence).

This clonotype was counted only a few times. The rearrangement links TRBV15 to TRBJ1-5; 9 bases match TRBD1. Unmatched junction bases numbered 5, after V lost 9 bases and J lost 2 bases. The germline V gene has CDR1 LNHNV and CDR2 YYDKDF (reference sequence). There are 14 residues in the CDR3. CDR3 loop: CATQGARGNQPQHF. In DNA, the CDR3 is TGTGCCACACAGGGGGCGCGAGGCAATCAGCCCCAGCATTTT.

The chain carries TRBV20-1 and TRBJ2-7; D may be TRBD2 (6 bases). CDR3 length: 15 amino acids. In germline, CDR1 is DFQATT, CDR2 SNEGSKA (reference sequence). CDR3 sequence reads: CSPTRGGTSSYEQYF. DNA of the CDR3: TGCAGCCCCACTCGGGGCGGGACGAGCTCCTACGAGCAGTACTTC.

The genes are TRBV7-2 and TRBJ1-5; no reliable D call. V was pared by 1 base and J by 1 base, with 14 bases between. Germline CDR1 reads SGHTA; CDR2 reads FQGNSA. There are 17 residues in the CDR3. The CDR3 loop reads CASSLVVSGESNQPQHF. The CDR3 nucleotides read TGTGCCAGCAGCTTAGTAGTTTCGGGCGAGAGCAATCAGCCCCAGCATTTT.

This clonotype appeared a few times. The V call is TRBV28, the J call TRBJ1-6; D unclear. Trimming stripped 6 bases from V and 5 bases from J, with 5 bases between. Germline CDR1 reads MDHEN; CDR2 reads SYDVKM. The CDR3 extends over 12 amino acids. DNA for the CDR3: TGTGCCAGCAGGGATAATAATTCACCCCTCCACTTT. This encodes CASRDNNSPLHF. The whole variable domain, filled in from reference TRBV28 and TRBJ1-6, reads DVKVTQSSRYLVKRTGEKVFLECVQDMDHENMFWYRQDPGLGLRLIYFSYDVKMKEKGDIPEGYSVSREKKERFSLILESASTNQTSMYLCASRDNNSPLHFGNGTRLTVT.

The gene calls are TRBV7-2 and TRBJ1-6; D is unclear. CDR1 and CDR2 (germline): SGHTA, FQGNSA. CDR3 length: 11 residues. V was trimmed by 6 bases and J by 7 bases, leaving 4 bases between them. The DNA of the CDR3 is TGTGCCAGCAGTGACAATTCACCCCTCCACTTT. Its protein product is CASSDNSPLHF.

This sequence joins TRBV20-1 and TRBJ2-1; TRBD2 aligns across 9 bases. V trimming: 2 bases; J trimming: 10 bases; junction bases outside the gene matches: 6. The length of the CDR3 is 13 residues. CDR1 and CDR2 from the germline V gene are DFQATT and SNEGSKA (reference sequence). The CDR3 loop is CSARRGREGEQFF. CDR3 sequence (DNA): TGCAGTGCTAGAAGAGGGCGGGAGGGCGAGCAGTTCTTC.

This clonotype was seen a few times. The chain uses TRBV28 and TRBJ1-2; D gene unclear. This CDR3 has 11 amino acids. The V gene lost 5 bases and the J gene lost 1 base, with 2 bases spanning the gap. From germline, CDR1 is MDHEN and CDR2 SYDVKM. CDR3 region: CASSVNYGYTF. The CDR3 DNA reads TGTGCCAGCAGTGTTAACTATGGCTACACCTTC.